This T cell receptor beta chain was recorded in a study of shared clonotypes between healthy human individuals. General study points: Non-shared clonotypes had lower generation probabilities than clonotypes shared by all four sorted-subset donors. In having few donors, the study represented limited genetic and exposure-history diversity.

Trimming left V 0 bases short and J 3 bases short, with 10 bases between. There are 14 residues in the CDR3. Germline CDR1 SGHKS, CDR2 YYEKEE (reference sequence). For sorted subsets, about 200 ng DNA per replicate equaled about 31,000 T cell genomes. Sequenced by immunoSEQ multiplex PCR; TCRdb stores in-frame clones only, minus some. The data contain about 1.5 million clones, 95% to 99% of them seen just once; the ten biggest clones take up about 0.42%. A note on this clone: Its specificity is not known.

This receptor was taken from a man between 25 and 39 years old in good health. This sequence joins TRBV5-5 and TRBJ2-7; D is undetermined. Sequencing used naive CD4+ T cells sorted from blood. The sample's subset: CD45RA+ positively selected. CDR3 residues: CASSLGAVNYEQYF. For the CDR3, the DNA is TGTGCCAGCAGCTTGGGTGCGGTGAACTACGAGCAGTACTTC.